This T cell receptor (beta chain) was retrieved from a study of blood T cell repertoires in COVID-19. The wider study: Collection of acute and convalescent COVID-19 samples took place in the United States, Italy and Spain. The cDNA or gDNA used as material had been derived from T cells, B-cell-depleted T cells, or PBMCs.

In the original processing: Amplification of reference gene primers provided the estimated nucleated cell counts. TCRdb's copy holds only in-frame clones and misses some; the assay was immunoSEQ multiplex PCR. V and J calls and clone size follow that table, whereas D and trimming were derived from the DNA. The sample records approximately 310,000 clones, 80% to 90% being singletons. This CDR3 is built from 16 residues. Per the germline V gene, CDR1 is LNHDA and CDR2 is SQIVND (reference sequence). Trimming cost V 4 bases and J 5 bases; bases outside gene matches: 11. This clonotype was sampled from a man in his fifties with active or convalescent COVID-19. The sequenced sample was peripheral blood. V gene TRBV19 combines with J gene TRBJ2-5, with 9 bases aligning to TRBD1. The CDR3 loop reads CASSTLPTGGLETQYF. As DNA, the CDR3 is TGTGCCAGTAGTACCTTACCGACAGGGGGTTTGGAGACCCAGTACTTC. Based on the CDR3 plus reference TRBV19 and TRBJ2-5, the full variable domain is DGGITQSPKYLFRKEGQNVTLSCEQNLNHDAMYWYRQDPGQGLRLIYYSQIVNDFQKGDIAEGYSVSREKKESFPLTVTSAQKNPTAFYLCASSTLPTGGLETQYFGPGTRLLVL.